This T cell receptor beta chain was profiled in a study of blood T cells in healthy people across ages. Findings and limits, study-wide: Comparison with aged donors showed that long-lived donors had more naive CD4+ cells and higher diversity. TCR beta diversity correlated strongly with naive T cell percentage.

Combining a sample-barcoded 5' primer with a J-beta primer mix, a second PCR ran for about 7 to 11 cycles. TCRdb called the 5' RACE reads again in MiXCR, with one record for every CDR3 protein. Of about 630,000 distinct CDR3 sequences detected, under 25% appear once; the ten largest clones hold roughly 3.6%. This clonotype was detected a few times. Its cognate antigen is unknown. Researchers report isolating at least 6 million PBMCs per sample. Per germline, CDR1 SGHRS and CDR2 YFSETQ. This CDR3 is built from 14 residues. V shed 5 bases and J shed 1 base, with 13 bases lying between them. The receptor's source is a man in his 70s in good health. The chain recombines TRBV5-1 with TRBJ2-7; a weak D match, TRBD2 (6 bases). The sample comprised blood. CDR3 region: CASRDTGGSYEQYF. The CDR3 DNA sequence: TGCGCCAGCAGGGACACCGGGGGATCCTACGAGCAGTACTTC.